This TCR beta chain was obtained from a study of T cell clones after liver transplantation. For the study at large: Samples came pre-transplant, pre-randomization before withdrawal, and post-randomization after withdrawal ended. Overall study results and limits: In two subjects, few donor cells limited the measurable donor-reactive repertoire. Post-transplant, graft-donor-reactive CD4 TCRbeta sequences in blood dropped significantly in 5 of 8 subjects. Compared with third party-reactive sequences, donor-reactive ones declined more, independent of withdrawal success.

V was cut by 4 bases and J by 8 bases, with 3 bases left in between. There are 10 residues in the CDR3. Per the germline V gene, CDR1 is WNHNN and CDR2 is SYGVQD (reference sequence). Data came from immunoSEQ multiplex PCR; TCRdb stores just in-frame clones and leaves some out. This sample has tens of thousands of clones, with about 82% found just once. Details on this clone: Its antigen is currently unknown.

The origin of this receptor is a human patient who received a liver transplant. Some of the T cells may derive from the graft donor. The sequences come from CD4+ T cells from blood, collected 46 months after liver transplant. The rearrangement links TRBV10-1 to TRBJ2-1; D is unresolved. CDR3 in amino acids: CASSAYEQFF. The CDR3 nucleotides are TGCGCCAGCAGTGCGTATGAGCAGTTCTTC.